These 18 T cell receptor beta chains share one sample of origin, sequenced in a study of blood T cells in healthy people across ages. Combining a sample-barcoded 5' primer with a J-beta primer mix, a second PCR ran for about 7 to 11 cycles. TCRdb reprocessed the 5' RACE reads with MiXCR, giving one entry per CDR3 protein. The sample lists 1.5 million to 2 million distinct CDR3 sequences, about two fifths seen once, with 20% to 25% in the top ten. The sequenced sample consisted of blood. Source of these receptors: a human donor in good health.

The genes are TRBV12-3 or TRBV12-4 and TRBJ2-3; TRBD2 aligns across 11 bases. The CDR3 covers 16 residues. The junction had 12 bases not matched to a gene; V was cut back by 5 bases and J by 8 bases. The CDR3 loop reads CASSTPGLAATVTQYF. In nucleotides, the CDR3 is TGTGCCAGCAGTACGCCGGGACTAGCGGCTACGGTTACGCAGTATTTT.

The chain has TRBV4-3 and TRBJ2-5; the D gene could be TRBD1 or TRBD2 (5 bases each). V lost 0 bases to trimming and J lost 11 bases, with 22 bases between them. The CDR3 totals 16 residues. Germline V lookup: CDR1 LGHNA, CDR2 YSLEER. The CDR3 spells CASSQDWDQLYNEQYF. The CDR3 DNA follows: TGCGCCAGCAGCCAAGATTGGGACCAACTCTACAATGAGCAGTACTTC.

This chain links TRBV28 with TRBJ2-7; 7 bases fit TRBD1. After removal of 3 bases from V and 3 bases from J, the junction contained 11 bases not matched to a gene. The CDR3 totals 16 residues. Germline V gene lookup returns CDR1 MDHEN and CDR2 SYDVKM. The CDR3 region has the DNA TGTGCCAGCAGTTTGGCCCCACGACAGGGCTACTACGAGCAGTACTTC. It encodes CASSLAPRQGYYEQYF.

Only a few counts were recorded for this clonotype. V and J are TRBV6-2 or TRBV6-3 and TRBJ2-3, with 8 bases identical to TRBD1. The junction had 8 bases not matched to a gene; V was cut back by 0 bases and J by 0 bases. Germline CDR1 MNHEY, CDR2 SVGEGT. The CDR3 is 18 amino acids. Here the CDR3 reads CASSYSWTGYPSTDTQYF. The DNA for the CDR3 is TGTGCCAGCAGTTACTCTTGGACAGGGTACCCAAGCACAGATACGCAGTATTTT.

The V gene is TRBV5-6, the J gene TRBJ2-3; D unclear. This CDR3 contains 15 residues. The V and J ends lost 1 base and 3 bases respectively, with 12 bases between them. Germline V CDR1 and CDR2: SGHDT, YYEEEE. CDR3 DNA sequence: TGTGCCAGCAGCTTGAGCCGGGTTAGGACAGATACGCAGTATTTT. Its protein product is CASSLSRVRTDTQYF.

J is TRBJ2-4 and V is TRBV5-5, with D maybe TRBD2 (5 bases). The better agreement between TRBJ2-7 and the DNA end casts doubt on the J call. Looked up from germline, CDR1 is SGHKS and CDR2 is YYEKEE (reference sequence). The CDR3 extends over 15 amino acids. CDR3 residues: CASSLWLGEGNEQYF. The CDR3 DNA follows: TGTGCCAGCAGCTTGTGGCTGGGCGAGGGAAACGAGCAGTACTTC.

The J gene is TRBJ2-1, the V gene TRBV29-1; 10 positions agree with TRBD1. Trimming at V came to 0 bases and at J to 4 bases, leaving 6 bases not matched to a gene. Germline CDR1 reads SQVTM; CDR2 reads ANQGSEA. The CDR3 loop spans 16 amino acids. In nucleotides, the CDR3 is TGCAGCGTTGAAGATACAGGGACAGGGGCTTACAATGAGCAGTTCTTC. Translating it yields CSVEDTGTGAYNEQFF.

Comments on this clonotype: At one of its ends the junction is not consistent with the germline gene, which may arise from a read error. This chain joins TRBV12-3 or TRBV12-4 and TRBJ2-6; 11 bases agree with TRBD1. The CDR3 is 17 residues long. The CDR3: CARRRTGGAAGASVLTF. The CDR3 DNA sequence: TGTGCCAGAAGACGGACAGGGGGCGCCGCTGGGGCCAGCGTCCTGACTTTC.

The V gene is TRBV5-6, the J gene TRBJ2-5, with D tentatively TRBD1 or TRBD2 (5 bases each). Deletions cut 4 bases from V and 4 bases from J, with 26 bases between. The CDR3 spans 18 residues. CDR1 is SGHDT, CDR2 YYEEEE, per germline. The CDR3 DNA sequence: TGTGCCAGCAGCAATATAGCCGCACCGGGACCCTTCCGAGAGACCCAGTACTTC. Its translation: CASSNIAAPGPFRETQYF.

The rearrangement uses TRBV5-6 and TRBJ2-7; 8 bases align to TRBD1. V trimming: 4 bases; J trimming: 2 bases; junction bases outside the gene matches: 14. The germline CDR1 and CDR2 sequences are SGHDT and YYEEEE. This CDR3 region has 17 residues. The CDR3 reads CASSPTGQGPWAYEQYF. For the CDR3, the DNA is TGTGCCAGCAGCCCTACCGGACAGGGACCTTGGGCCTACGAGCAGTACTTC.

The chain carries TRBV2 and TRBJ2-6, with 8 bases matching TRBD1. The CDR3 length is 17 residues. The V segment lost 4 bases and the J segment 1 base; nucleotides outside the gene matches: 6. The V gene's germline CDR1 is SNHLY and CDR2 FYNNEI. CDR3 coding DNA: TGTGCCAGCAGTGTGGGACAGGAGACTTCTGGGGCCAACGTCCTGACTTTC. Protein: CASSVGQETSGANVLTF.

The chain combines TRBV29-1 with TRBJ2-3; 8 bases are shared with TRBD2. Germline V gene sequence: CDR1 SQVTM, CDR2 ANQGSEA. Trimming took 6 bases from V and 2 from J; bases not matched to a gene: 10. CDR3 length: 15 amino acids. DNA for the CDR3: TGCAGCGTCCAGTTGGCGGGGGGTTTCACAGATACGCAGTATTTT. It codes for CSVQLAGGFTDTQYF.

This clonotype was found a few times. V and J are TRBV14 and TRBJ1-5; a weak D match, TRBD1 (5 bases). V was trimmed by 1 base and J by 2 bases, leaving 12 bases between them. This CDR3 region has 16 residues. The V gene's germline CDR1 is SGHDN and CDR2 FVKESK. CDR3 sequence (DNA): TGTGCCAGCAGCCAAGTCCAGGGAAAGGGCAATCAGCCCCAGCATTTT. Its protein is CASSQVQGKGNQPQHF.

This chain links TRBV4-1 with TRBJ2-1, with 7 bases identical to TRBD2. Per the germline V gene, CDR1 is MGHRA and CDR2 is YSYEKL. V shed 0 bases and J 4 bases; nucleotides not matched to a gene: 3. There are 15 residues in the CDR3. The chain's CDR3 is CASSQDPGGYNEQFF. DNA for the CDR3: TGCGCCAGCAGCCAAGACCCGGGGGGATACAATGAGCAGTTCTTC.

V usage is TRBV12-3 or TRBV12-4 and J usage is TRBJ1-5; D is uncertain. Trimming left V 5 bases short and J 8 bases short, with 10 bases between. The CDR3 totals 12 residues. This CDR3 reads CASSTKGEPQHF. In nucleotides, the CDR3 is TGTGCCAGCAGTACCAAGGGCGAGCCCCAGCATTTT.

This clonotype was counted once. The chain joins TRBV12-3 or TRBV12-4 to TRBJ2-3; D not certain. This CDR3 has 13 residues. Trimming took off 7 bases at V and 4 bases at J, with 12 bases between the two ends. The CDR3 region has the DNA TGTGCCAGCACCCCCGGCCCCGCAGATACGCAGTATTTT. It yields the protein CASTPGPADTQYF.

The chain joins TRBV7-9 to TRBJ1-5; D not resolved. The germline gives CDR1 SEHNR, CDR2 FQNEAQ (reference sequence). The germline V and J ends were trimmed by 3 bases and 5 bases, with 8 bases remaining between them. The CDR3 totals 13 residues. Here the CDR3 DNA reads TGTGCCAGCAGCTTTCGACCCGATCAGCCCCAGCATTTT. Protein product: CASSFRPDQPQHF. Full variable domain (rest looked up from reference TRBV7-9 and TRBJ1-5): DTGVSQNPRHKITKRGQNVTFRCDPISEHNRLYWYRQTLGQGPEFLTYFQNEAQLEKSRLLSDRFSAERPKGSFSTLEIQRTEQGDSAMYLCASSFRPDQPQHFGDGTRLSIL.

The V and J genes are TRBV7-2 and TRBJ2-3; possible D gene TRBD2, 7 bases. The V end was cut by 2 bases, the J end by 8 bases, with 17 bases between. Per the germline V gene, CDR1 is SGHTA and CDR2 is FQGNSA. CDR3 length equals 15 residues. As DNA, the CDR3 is TGTGCCAGCAGCTTAAACAGCGGGGACACACCTACGCAGTATTTT. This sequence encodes CASSLNSGDTPTQYF.